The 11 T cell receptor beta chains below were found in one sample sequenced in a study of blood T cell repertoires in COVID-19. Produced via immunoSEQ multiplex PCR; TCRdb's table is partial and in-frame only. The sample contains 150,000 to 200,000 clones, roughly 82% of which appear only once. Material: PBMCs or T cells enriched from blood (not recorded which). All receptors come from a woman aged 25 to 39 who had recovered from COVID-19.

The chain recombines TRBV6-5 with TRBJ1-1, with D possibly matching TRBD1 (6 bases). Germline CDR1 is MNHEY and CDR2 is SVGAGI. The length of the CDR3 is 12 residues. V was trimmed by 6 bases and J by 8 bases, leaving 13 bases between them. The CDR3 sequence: CASSVRQDEAFF. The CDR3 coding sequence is TGTGCCAGCAGCGTTAGACAGGACGAAGCTTTCTTT.

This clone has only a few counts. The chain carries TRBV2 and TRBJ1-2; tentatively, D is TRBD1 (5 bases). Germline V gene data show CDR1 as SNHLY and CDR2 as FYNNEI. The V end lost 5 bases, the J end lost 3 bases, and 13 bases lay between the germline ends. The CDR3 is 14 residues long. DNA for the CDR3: TGTGCCAGCAGTCTCTACAGGAATCACTATGGCTACACCTTC. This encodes CASSLYRNHYGYTF.

The CDR3 region has the DNA TGTGCCATCAGTGAGGTTACAGGGAGCACAGATACGCAGTATTTT. The encoded protein is CAISEVTGSTDTQYF. The J gene is TRBJ2-3, the V gene TRBV10-3, with D tentatively TRBD1 (6 bases). This CDR3 is built from 15 residues. CDR1 ENHRY and CDR2 SYGVKD come from the germline V gene. Trimming cost V 2 bases and J 0 bases, with 9 bases left between them.

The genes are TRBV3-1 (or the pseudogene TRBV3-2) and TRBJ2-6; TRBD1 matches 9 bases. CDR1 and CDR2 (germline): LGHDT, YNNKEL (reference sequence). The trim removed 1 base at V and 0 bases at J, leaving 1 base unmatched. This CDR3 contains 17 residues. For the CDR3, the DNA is TGTGCCAGCAGCCAAGGGACAGGGGACTCTGGGGCCAACGTCCTGACTTTC. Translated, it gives CASSQGTGDSGANVLTF.

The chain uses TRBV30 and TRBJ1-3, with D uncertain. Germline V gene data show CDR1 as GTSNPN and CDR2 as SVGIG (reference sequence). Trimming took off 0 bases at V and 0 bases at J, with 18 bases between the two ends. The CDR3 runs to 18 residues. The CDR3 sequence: CAWSVGSRPVNSGNTIYF. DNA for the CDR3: TGTGCCTGGAGTGTAGGGAGCCGGCCGGTTAACTCTGGAAACACCATATATTTT.

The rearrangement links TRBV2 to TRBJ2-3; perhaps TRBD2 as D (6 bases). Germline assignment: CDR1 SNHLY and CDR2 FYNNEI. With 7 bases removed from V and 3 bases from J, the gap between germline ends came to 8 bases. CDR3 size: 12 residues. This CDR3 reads CASTTSTDTQYF. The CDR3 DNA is TGTGCCAGCACGACTAGTACAGATACGCAGTATTTT.

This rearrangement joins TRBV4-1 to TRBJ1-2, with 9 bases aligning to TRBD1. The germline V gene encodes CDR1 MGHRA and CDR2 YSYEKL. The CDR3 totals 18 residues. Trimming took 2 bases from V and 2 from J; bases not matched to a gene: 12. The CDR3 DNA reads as TGCGCCAGCAGCCAAAGTGACCTTGTGGGGACAGGGAACTATGGCTACACCTTC. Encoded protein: CASSQSDLVGTGNYGYTF.

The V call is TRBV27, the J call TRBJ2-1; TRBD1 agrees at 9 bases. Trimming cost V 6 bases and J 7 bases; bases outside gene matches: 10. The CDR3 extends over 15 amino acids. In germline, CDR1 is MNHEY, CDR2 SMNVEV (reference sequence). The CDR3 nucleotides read TGTGCCAGCAGCCTAGGGACAGGGCTGTCAAATGAGCAGTTCTTC. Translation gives CASSLGTGLSNEQFF.

CDR3 sequence reads: CASTESRQGWGDGYTF. Written as DNA, the CDR3 is TGTGCCAGCACCGAAAGTCGGCAGGGGTGGGGAGATGGCTACACCTTC. The J gene is TRBJ1-2, the V gene TRBV2; possibly TRBD1 for D (6 bases). Per germline, CDR1 SNHLY and CDR2 FYNNEI. V was trimmed by 7 bases and J by 6 bases, leaving 24 bases between them. The CDR3 consists of 16 residues.

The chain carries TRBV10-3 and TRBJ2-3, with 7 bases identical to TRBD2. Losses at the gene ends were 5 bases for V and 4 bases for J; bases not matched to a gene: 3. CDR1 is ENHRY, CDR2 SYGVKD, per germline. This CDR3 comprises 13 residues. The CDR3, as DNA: TGTGCCATCAGTAGCGGGACCGCAGATACGCAGTATTTT. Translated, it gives CAISSGTADTQYF.

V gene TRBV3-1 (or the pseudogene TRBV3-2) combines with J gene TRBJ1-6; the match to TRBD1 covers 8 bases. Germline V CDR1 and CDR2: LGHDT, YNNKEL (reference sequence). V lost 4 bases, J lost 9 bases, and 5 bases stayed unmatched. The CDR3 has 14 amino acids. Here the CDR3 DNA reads TGTGCCAGCAGCCTTGGGACAGGAGGTTCACCCCTCCACTTT. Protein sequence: CASSLGTGGSPLHF.